Following are 26 T cell receptor beta chains from one sample sequenced in a study of cytomegalovirus exposure and HLA in healthy donors. The PCR used 60 Vbeta and 13 Jbeta primers. Assay used: immunoSEQ multiplex PCR; TCRdb lists only in-frame clones, some missing. The sample lists more than 100,000 clones, about 73% seen once, with around 4.2% in the top ten. The sequenced sample was PBMCs. The source is a middle-aged woman in good health and CMV-seronegative.

This sequence joins TRBV5-1 and TRBJ1-4; no clear D gene. The ends were cut back, 2 bases at V and 8 bases at J, with 13 bases in the middle. CDR1 and CDR2 from the germline V gene are SGHRS and YFSETQ. This CDR3 region has 14 residues. The CDR3 nucleotides read TGCGCCAGCAGCTTCACACCCCAGAAGGAAAAACTGTTTTTT. Translating it yields CASSFTPQKEKLFF.

V usage is TRBV19 and J usage is TRBJ1-1, with D perhaps TRBD1 (6 bases). The ends were cut back, 5 bases at V and 4 bases at J, with 14 bases in the middle. The CDR3 spans 14 residues. Germline CDR1 is LNHDA and CDR2 is SQIVND (reference sequence). This CDR3 reads CASSGGGTGTEAFF. Here the CDR3 DNA reads TGTGCCAGTAGTGGGGGGGGCACCGGCACTGAAGCTTTCTTT.

This clone was observed once. The chain has TRBV5-1 and TRBJ2-7, with TRBD2 matching 7 bases. Germline CDR1 and CDR2: SGHRS and YFSETQ. CDR3 length: 12 amino acids. V shed 4 bases, J shed 7 bases, and the junction held 5 bases outside the gene matches. Here the CDR3 DNA reads TGCGCCAGCAGCGACCCGGGGGGAGAGCAGTACTTC. This sequence encodes CASSDPGGEQYF.

The gene calls are TRBV10-3 and TRBJ2-2, with D possibly being TRBD2 (6 bases). The CDR3 runs 16 residues. Germline assignment: CDR1 ENHRY and CDR2 SYGVKD. Trimming removed 8 bases at V and 0 bases at J, with 16 bases between. CDR3 in amino acids: CAIGTSSATNTGELFF. Written as DNA, the CDR3 is TGTGCCATCGGAACGTCTAGCGCAACGAACACCGGGGAGCTGTTTTTT.

The chain links TRBV5-1 to TRBJ2-5; TRBD1 agrees at 7 bases. Germline values: CDR1 SGHRS, CDR2 YFSETQ. The CDR3 runs to 15 residues. With V trimmed by 4 bases and J by 5 bases, 11 bases remained unmatched. CDR3 in amino acids: CASSLVNYRGETQYF. CDR3 DNA sequence: TGCGCCAGCAGCCTTGTAAACTACAGGGGTGAGACCCAGTACTTC. The whole variable domain, filled in from reference TRBV5-1 and TRBJ2-5, reads KAGVTQTPRYLIKTRGQQVTLSCSPISGHRSVSWYQQTPGQGLQFLFEYFSETQRNKGNFPGRFSGRQFSNSRSEMNVSTLELGDSALYLCASSLVNYRGETQYFGPGTRLLVL.

The genes are TRBV6-1 and TRBJ2-7; no clear D gene. Per germline, CDR1 MNHNS and CDR2 SASEGT. Trimming cost V 10 bases and J 1 base, with 8 bases left between them. The CDR3 extends over 11 amino acids. In nucleotides, the CDR3 is TGTGCCACCTATTCTTCCTACGAGCAGTACTTC. It is translated as CATYSSYEQYF.

This chain joins TRBV7-8 and TRBJ2-3, with TRBD2 matching over 7 bases. Germline values: CDR1 SGHVS, CDR2 FQNEAQ. V shed 8 bases, J shed 2 bases, and the junction held 16 bases outside the gene matches. The CDR3 spans 17 residues. CDR3: CASSLVFGGGDTDTQYF. The CDR3 DNA is TGTGCCAGCTCCTTGGTCTTTGGTGGGGGGGACACAGATACGCAGTATTTT.

The rearrangement links TRBV10-2 to TRBJ2-1; TRBD2 matches at 7 bases. The CDR3 extends over 14 amino acids. J was trimmed by 4 bases and V by 5 bases; bases with no gene match: 5. Germline V gives CDR1 WSHSY, CDR2 SAAADI. The chain's CDR3 is CASSMSSGYNEQFF. The DNA for the CDR3 is TGCGCCAGCAGTATGTCTAGCGGTTACAATGAGCAGTTCTTC.

This chain's CDR3 is CASSQRQTTNEKLFF. The CDR3 region has the DNA TGTGCCAGCAGCCAAAGACAGACAACTAATGAAAAACTGTTTTTT. The genes are TRBV5-4 and TRBJ1-4, with TRBD1 as a possible D gene (5 bases). This CDR3 region has 15 residues. CDR1 and CDR2 (germline): SGHNT, YYREEE (reference sequence). V lost 4 bases to trimming and J lost 0 bases, with 10 bases between them.

The rearrangement joins TRBV7-2 to TRBJ2-4; D call uncertain. This CDR3 is built from 16 residues. V was pared by 6 bases and J by 9 bases, with 24 bases between. The V gene's germline CDR1 is SGHTA and CDR2 FQGNSA. Here the CDR3 reads CASSLSDPPPLGIQYF. Written as DNA, the CDR3 is TGTGCCAGCAGTTTAAGCGACCCCCCCCCGCTGGGCATTCAGTACTTC. The full variable domain, in which reference TRBV7-2 and TRBJ2-4 provide the parts outside the CDR3, is GAGVSQSPSNKVTEKGKDVELRCDPISGHTALYWYRQSLGQGLEFLIYFQGNSAPDKSGLPSDRFSAERTGGSVSTLTIQRTQQEDSAVYLCASSLSDPPPLGIQYFGAGTRLSVL.

As to this clone: The same CDR3 arises from other DNA sequences in this sample as well. The CDR3 spells CAWSVRGSEQYF. The CDR3 region has the DNA TGTGCCTGGAGTGTTAGGGGGTCCGAGCAGTACTTC. The chain couples TRBV30 to TRBJ2-7, with D maybe TRBD1 (6 bases). This CDR3 spans 12 amino acids. Germline CDR1 and CDR2: GTSNPN and SVGIG (reference sequence). V was pared by 0 bases and J by 6 bases, with 9 bases between.

V is TRBV19 and J is TRBJ1-1, with D perhaps TRBD1 (5 bases). Trimming took 3 bases from V and 1 from J, leaving 12 bases between them. The CDR3 runs to 15 residues. CDR1 is LNHDA, CDR2 SQIVND, per germline (reference sequence). The CDR3 coding sequence is TGTGCCAGTAGTATTGGTGGACACCGGAACACTGAAGCTTTCTTT. Amino acid sequence: CASSIGGHRNTEAFF.

The chain joins TRBV7-2 to TRBJ2-7, with D perhaps matching TRBD1 (6 bases). Trimming removed 5 bases from V and 1 base from J, with 12 bases in between. The V gene's germline CDR1 is SGHTA and CDR2 FQGNSA. This CDR3 region has 14 residues. The CDR3 reads CASSPPGASYEQYF. In nucleotides, the CDR3 is TGTGCCAGCAGCCCCCCAGGGGCGTCCTACGAGCAGTACTTC.

The chain employs TRBV28 and TRBJ2-3, with 14 positions matching TRBD2. Germline trimming cut 5 bases from V and 7 bases from J; bases unmatched to any gene: 8. The CDR3 totals 16 residues. CDR1 and CDR2 from the germline V gene are MDHEN and SYDVKM. The CDR3 is CASSRPGTSGRNTQYF. The DNA for the CDR3 is TGTGCCAGCAGTCGTCCCGGGACTAGCGGGAGAAATACGCAGTATTTT. Complete variable domain (other parts from reference TRBV28 and TRBJ2-3): DVKVTQSSRYLVKRTGEKVFLECVQDMDHENMFWYRQDPGLGLRLIYFSYDVKMKEKGDIPEGYSVSREKKERFSLILESASTNQTSMYLCASSRPGTSGRNTQYFGPGTRLTVL.

The gene calls are TRBV7-8 and TRBJ2-2; no firm D call. Trimming pared 4 bases from V and 0 bases from J, leaving 18 bases between. Germline V gene lookup returns CDR1 SGHVS and CDR2 FQNEAQ. The CDR3 loop spans 18 amino acids. CDR3: CASSYSGPETTNTGELFF. CDR3 in DNA: TGTGCCAGCAGCTACTCTGGGCCCGAGACAACGAACACCGGGGAGCTGTTTTTT.

This sequence joins TRBV15 and TRBJ1-6, with 9 bases aligning to TRBD1. Germline V gene data show CDR1 as LNHNV and CDR2 as YYDKDF (reference sequence). V lost 9 bases, J lost 10 bases, and 7 bases stayed unmatched. The CDR3 loop spans 13 amino acids. CDR3 sequence reads: CATRTGGDSPLHF. In DNA, the CDR3 is TGTGCCACAAGAACAGGGGGCGACTCACCCCTCCACTTT.

The gene calls are TRBV25-1 and TRBJ2-3; no clear D gene. CDR1 is MGHDK, CDR2 SYGVNS, per germline. The CDR3 consists of 15 residues. V was pared by 3 bases and J by 4 bases, with 14 bases between. CDR3 residues: CASSDPSRDPDTQYF. The DNA for the CDR3 is TGTGCCAGCAGTGACCCCTCTAGAGACCCAGATACGCAGTATTTT.

The chain joins TRBV5-4 to TRBJ1-2; weak D call: TRBD1 (6 bases). V lost 4 bases, J lost 7 bases, and 17 bases lay in between. The CDR3 loop spans 14 amino acids. Germline V gives CDR1 SGHNT, CDR2 YYREEE (reference sequence). The CDR3 bases are TGTGCCAGCAGCCTATCAGGGGAAGGAGGTGGCTACACCTTC. Residues: CASSLSGEGGGYTF. Based on the CDR3 plus reference TRBV5-4 and TRBJ1-2, the full variable domain is ETGVTQSPTHLIKTRGQQVTLRCSSQSGHNTVSWYQQALGQGPQFIFQYYREEENGRGNFPPRFSGLQFPNYSSELNVNALELDDSALYLCASSLSGEGGGYTFGSGTRLTVV.

The V call is TRBV7-2, the J call TRBJ2-7; perhaps TRBD1 as D (5 bases). Trimming pared 5 bases from V and 5 bases from J, leaving 13 bases between. This CDR3 is built from 13 residues. Germline V gene lookup returns CDR1 SGHTA and CDR2 FQGNSA. In DNA form, the CDR3 reads TGTGCCAGCAGCGTTCAGGGAAGTGACGAGCAGTACTTC. Amino acids: CASSVQGSDEQYF.

This rearrangement joins TRBV30 to TRBJ1-2, with D hard to call. CDR3 length: 12 amino acids. Germline lookup yields CDR1 GTSNPN and CDR2 SVGIG (reference sequence). Between the trimmed V and J ends, which lost 1 base and 4 bases, there was a span of 7 bases. The CDR3 region is CAWSEGSYGYTF. The CDR3 nucleotides read TGTGCCTGGAGTGAAGGGAGCTATGGCTACACCTTC.

This clone has just one count. The chain joins TRBV5-1 to TRBJ2-3, with TRBD2 matching over 16 bases. This CDR3 is built from 17 residues. Germline CDR1 is SGHRS and CDR2 is YFSETQ. Trimming at V came to 0 bases and at J to 4 bases, leaving 2 bases not matched to a gene. The CDR3 here is CASSLGGLAGGPDTQYF. CDR3 nucleotides: TGCGCCAGCAGCTTGGGGGGACTAGCGGGGGGGCCAGATACGCAGTATTTT.

The rearrangement joins TRBV29-1 to TRBJ1-2; tentatively, D is TRBD1 (6 bases). Germline V lookup: CDR1 SQVTM, CDR2 ANQGSEA. The CDR3 runs to 10 residues. V was trimmed by 3 bases and J by 9 bases, leaving 8 bases between them. The chain's CDR3 is CSVDTGSYTF. CDR3 sequence (DNA): TGCAGCGTTGACACAGGGAGCTACACCTTC.

V usage is TRBV7-2 and J usage is TRBJ1-1; D is ambiguous. The germline CDR1 and CDR2 sequences are SGHTA and FQGNSA. The CDR3 runs to 13 residues. Trimming took 0 bases from V and 3 from J, leaving 5 bases between them. DNA for the CDR3: TGTGCCAGCAGCTTAGCCGCGGACACTGAAGCTTTCTTT. As protein: CASSLAADTEAFF.

This chain links TRBV11-2 with TRBJ2-7, with TRBD2 identical over 8 bases. V lost 5 bases, J lost 0 bases, and 9 bases stayed unmatched. The germline gives CDR1 SGHAT, CDR2 FQNNGV. The CDR3 runs 16 residues. The CDR3 nucleotides are TGTGCCAGCAGCCCCGGGGGGGGCCAAAGCTCCTACGAGCAGTACTTC. Translation gives CASSPGGGQSSYEQYF.

The chain joins TRBV27 to TRBJ2-7; no firm D call. CDR3 length: 14 residues. Between the trimmed V and J ends, which lost 6 bases and 2 bases, there was a span of 14 bases. In germline, CDR1 is MNHEY, CDR2 SMNVEV (reference sequence). The CDR3 here is CASRITVTTYEQYF. CDR3 in DNA: TGTGCCAGCAGAATTACAGTCACAACCTACGAGCAGTACTTC.

Here the CDR3 DNA reads TGCGCCAGCAGCCAAGACAGGCTGCAGCCCCAGCATTTT. As protein: CASSQDRLQPQHF. The chain employs TRBV4-3 and TRBJ1-5; D is ambiguous. Trimming took off 0 bases at V and 7 bases at J, with 7 bases between the two ends. The germline gives CDR1 LGHNA, CDR2 YSLEER. The CDR3 runs 13 residues.